One and the same sample provided the 18 T cell receptor beta chains below, sequenced in a study of T-cell memory formation after mild COVID-19. Via MiXCR, TCRdb re-called the 5' RACE reads, giving one row per CDR3 protein. The repertoire includes 580,000 or so distinct CDR3 sequences, 15% to 20% of them detected once, and around 8.1% sits in the top ten. The material sequenced was PBMCs or a T cell subset sorted from them (not recorded which). The receptors stem from an adult woman who had mild COVID-19 (a few samples of this study predate the infection). Cell type and time point are not known.

The chain employs TRBV7-3 and TRBJ2-2; a possible D gene is TRBD2 (6 bases). Germline CDR1 reads SGHTA; CDR2 reads FQGTGA. V lost 2 bases and J lost 6, with 13 bases in between. This CDR3 has 15 amino acids. The CDR3 loop is CASSLELGGAGELFF. The CDR3 DNA reads TGTGCCAGCAGCTTAGAACTAGGAGGGGCCGGGGAGCTGTTTTTT. Looking up the rest from reference TRBV7-3 and TRBJ2-2 gives the full variable domain: GAGVSQTPSNKVTEKGKYVELRCDPISGHTALYWYRQSLGQGPEFLIYFQGTGAADDSGLPNDRFFAVRPEGSVSTLKIQRTERGDSAVYLCASSLELGGAGELFFGEGSRLTVL.

This clonotype was observed a few times. The chain carries TRBV4-1 and TRBJ2-3; 7 nucleotides align to TRBD1. Germline V gives CDR1 MGHRA, CDR2 YSYEKL. The CDR3 covers 16 residues. With 0 bases clipped from V and 7 bases from J, the junction kept 10 bases outside the gene matches. The CDR3: CASSQDDRVVGHTQYF. In nucleotides, the CDR3 is TGCGCCAGCAGCCAAGATGACAGGGTGGTCGGACATACGCAGTATTTT.

This clonotype came up a few times. The chain uses TRBV6-2 or TRBV6-3 and TRBJ1-5; D gene ambiguous. V was pared by 7 bases and J by 1 base, with 11 bases between. The CDR3 has 14 residues. The germline CDR1 and CDR2 sequences are MNHEY and SVGEGT. Written as DNA, the CDR3 is TGTGCCAGCAATCTGGCAGCCAGCAATCAGCCCCAGCATTTT. Encoded protein: CASNLAASNQPQHF.

V gene TRBV5-5 combines with J gene TRBJ2-5; no firm D call. This CDR3 region has 13 residues. Germline-derived CDR1 and CDR2 are SGHKS and YYEKEE (reference sequence). Trimming removed 4 bases at V and 1 base at J, with 8 bases between. CDR3 sequence (DNA): TGTGCCAGCAGCCGGCCGTCCCAAGAGACCCAGTACTTC. Its protein product is CASSRPSQETQYF.

This clonotype was detected a few times. V usage is TRBV7-6 and J usage is TRBJ1-1; possibly TRBD1 for D (5 bases). The CDR3 has 14 residues. Per the germline V gene, CDR1 is SGHVS and CDR2 is FNYEAQ. The V end lost 2 bases, the J end lost 5 bases, and 12 bases lay between the germline ends. The CDR3 is CASSLLGAETEAFF. Here the CDR3 DNA reads TGTGCCAGCAGCTTACTCGGGGCGGAGACTGAAGCTTTCTTT.

The V call is TRBV7-3, the J call TRBJ2-1, with D possibly being TRBD2 (5 bases). Germline V gives CDR1 SGHTA, CDR2 FQGTGA. CDR3 length: 16 residues. Trimming pared 5 bases from V and 10 bases from J, leaving 24 bases between. This CDR3 is CASSPRAGGMRNEQFF. CDR3 nucleotide sequence: TGTGCCAGCAGCCCCCGGGCGGGTGGGATGAGGAACGAGCAGTTCTTC.

The V call is TRBV4-1, the J call TRBJ1-6; tentatively, D is TRBD1 (5 bases). The V gene lost 0 bases and the J gene lost 0 bases, with 9 bases spanning the gap. This CDR3 has 17 residues. Germline CDR1 MGHRA, CDR2 YSYEKL. The CDR3 DNA is TGCGCCAGCAGCCAAGATTTTAGGGGCTCCTATAATTCACCCCTCCACTTT. This encodes CASSQDFRGSYNSPLHF.

The chain recombines TRBV7-3 with TRBJ1-1; D not resolved. V was shortened by 4 bases and J by 1 base, with 13 bases between the two germline ends. Germline V gene sequence: CDR1 SGHTA, CDR2 FQGTGA. The CDR3 extends over 15 amino acids. The CDR3 coding sequence is TGTGCCAGCAGCTCCGCTCCAAGGCCGAACACTGAAGCTTTCTTT. It codes for CASSSAPRPNTEAFF.

CDR3 protein: CASSPNTRDRVAYEQYF. The CDR3 DNA reads TGTGCCAGCAGCCCAAACACTCGGGACAGGGTTGCGTACGAGCAGTACTTC. V usage is TRBV7-9 and J usage is TRBJ2-7; 9 bases agree with TRBD1. V was pared by 5 bases and J by 4 bases, with 15 bases of the junction left unmatched. Germline CDR1 is SEHNR and CDR2 is FQNEAQ (reference sequence). The CDR3 is 17 residues long.

This clonotype occurred a few times. The chain links TRBV15 to TRBJ1-6; 9 positions agree with TRBD1. Trimming removed 6 bases from V and 8 bases from J; junction bases left unmatched: 2. Germline assignment: CDR1 LNHNV and CDR2 YYDKDF (reference sequence). The CDR3 extends over 13 amino acids. DNA for the CDR3: TGTGCCACCAGGAGGGACAGGGATTCACCCCTCCACTTT. Protein: CATRRDRDSPLHF.

The chain joins TRBV27 to TRBJ2-7; D remains unclear. This CDR3 contains 14 residues. Trimming removed 7 bases at V and 6 bases at J, with 19 bases between. Per germline, CDR1 MNHEY and CDR2 SMNVEV (reference sequence). Here the CDR3 reads CASTQRHGDREQYF. For the CDR3, the DNA is TGTGCCAGCACCCAACGGCACGGTGATCGCGAGCAGTACTTC.

The chain combines TRBV27 with TRBJ1-5, with unresolved D. Germline CDR1 reads MNHEY; CDR2 reads SMNVEV (reference sequence). Trimming took 5 bases from V and 6 from J, leaving 11 bases between them. The CDR3 runs to 13 residues. CDR3 residues: CASSPGPGQPQHF. CDR3 nucleotides: TGTGCCAGCAGTCCGGGCCCGGGTCAGCCCCAGCATTTT.

There are many counts of this clonotype. The J gene is TRBJ2-2, the V gene TRBV4-1; D could derive from TRBD1 or TRBD2 (6 bases each). The CDR3 consists of 16 residues. Germline loops: CDR1 MGHRA, CDR2 YSYEKL. V was trimmed by 3 bases and J by 5 bases, leaving 16 bases between them. The CDR3 coding sequence is TGCGCCAGCAGCCACCCCAAGGAGGGGGTAACCGGGGAGCTGTTTTTT. It is translated as CASSHPKEGVTGELFF.

The J gene is TRBJ1-2, the V gene TRBV5-6; 8 nucleotides match TRBD1. J was trimmed by 1 base and V by 3 bases; bases with no gene match: 11. Germline V gene lookup returns CDR1 SGHDT and CDR2 YYEEEE. The CDR3 runs to 17 residues. The CDR3 DNA is TGTGCCAGCAGCTACCTACTGACAGGGGCCAATAACTATGGCTACACCTTC. Its protein is CASSYLLTGANNYGYTF.

This clonotype has only a few counts. The J gene is TRBJ1-2, the V gene TRBV7-9; D uncertain. V was cut by 6 bases and J by 2 bases, with 16 bases left in between. The germline gives CDR1 SEHNR, CDR2 FQNEAQ (reference sequence). The CDR3 extends over 15 amino acids. The CDR3 protein is CASRRTSGMNYGYTF. The CDR3 coding sequence is TGTGCCAGCAGACGAACCTCGGGGATGAACTATGGCTACACCTTC. The whole variable domain, filled in from reference TRBV7-9 and TRBJ1-2, reads DTGVSQNPRHKITKRGQNVTFRCDPISEHNRLYWYRQTLGQGPEFLTYFQNEAQLEKSRLLSDRFSAERPKGSFSTLEIQRTEQGDSAMYLCASRRTSGMNYGYTFGSGTRLTVV.

This clonotype has just one count. The chain joins TRBV12-3 or TRBV12-4 to TRBJ1-2; no reliable D call. CDR3 length equals 14 residues. Trimming removed 2 bases at V and 4 bases at J, with 11 bases between. CDR3 in amino acids: CASSLFHTPYGYTF. The CDR3 DNA sequence: TGTGCCAGCAGTTTATTTCATACACCCTATGGCTACACCTTC.

The J gene is TRBJ1-1, the V gene TRBV10-3, with D hard to call. This CDR3 contains 12 residues. The V gene lost 1 base and the J gene lost 11 bases, with 11 bases spanning the gap. Germline V gene sequence: CDR1 ENHRY, CDR2 SYGVKD. The CDR3 loop is CAISELGVEAFF. DNA of the CDR3: TGTGCCATCAGTGAGTTGGGAGTTGAGGCTTTCTTT.

The gene calls are TRBV27 and TRBJ1-1; 7 nucleotides agree with TRBD1. Germline loops: CDR1 MNHEY, CDR2 SMNVEV (reference sequence). Losses at the gene ends were 5 bases for V and 5 bases for J; bases not matched to a gene: 11. The CDR3 length is 15 residues. This CDR3 is CASSAQGRRETEAFF. The DNA for the CDR3 is TGTGCCAGCAGTGCACAGGGGAGGAGGGAAACTGAAGCTTTCTTT.